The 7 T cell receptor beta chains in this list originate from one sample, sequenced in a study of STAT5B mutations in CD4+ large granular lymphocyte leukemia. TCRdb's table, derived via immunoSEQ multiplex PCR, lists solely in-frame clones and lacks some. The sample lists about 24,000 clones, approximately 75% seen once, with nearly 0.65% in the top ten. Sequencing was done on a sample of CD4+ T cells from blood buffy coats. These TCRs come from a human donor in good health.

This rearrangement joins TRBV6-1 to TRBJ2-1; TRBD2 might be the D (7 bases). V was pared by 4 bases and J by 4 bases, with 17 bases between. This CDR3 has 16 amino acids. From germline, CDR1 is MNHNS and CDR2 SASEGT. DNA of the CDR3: TGTGCCAGCAGTGGGTTCGGGGGGCCAGGGTACAATGAGCAGTTCTTC. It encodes CASSGFGGPGYNEQFF.

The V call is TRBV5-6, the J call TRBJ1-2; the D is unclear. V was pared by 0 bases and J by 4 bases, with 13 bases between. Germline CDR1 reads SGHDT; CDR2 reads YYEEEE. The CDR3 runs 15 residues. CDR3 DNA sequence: TGTGCCAGCAGCTTGGAGGGCAGGACCTTCTATGGCTACACCTTC. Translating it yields CASSLEGRTFYGYTF. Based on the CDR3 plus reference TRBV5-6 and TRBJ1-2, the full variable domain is DAGVTQSPTHLIKTRGQQVTLRCSPKSGHDTVSWYQQALGQGPQFIFQYYEEEERQRGNFPDRFSGHQFPNYSSELNVNALLLGDSALYLCASSLEGRTFYGYTFGSGTRLTVV.

The CDR3 loop reads CASSPGPKIDSPLHF. CDR3 sequence (DNA): TGTGCCAGCAGCCCCGGACCGAAAATCGATTCACCCCTCCACTTT. V and J are TRBV5-6 and TRBJ1-6, with D uncertain. The CDR3 contains 15 residues. The ends were cut back, 4 bases at V and 8 bases at J, with 16 bases in the middle. Looked up from germline, CDR1 is SGHDT and CDR2 is YYEEEE.

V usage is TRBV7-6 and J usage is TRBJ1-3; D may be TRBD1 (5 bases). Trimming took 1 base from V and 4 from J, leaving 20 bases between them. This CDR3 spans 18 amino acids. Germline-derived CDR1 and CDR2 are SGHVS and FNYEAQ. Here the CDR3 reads CASSLGRGTGERGNTIYF. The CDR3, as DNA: TGTGCCAGCAGCTTAGGGAGGGGTACAGGAGAAAGAGGAAACACCATATATTTT.

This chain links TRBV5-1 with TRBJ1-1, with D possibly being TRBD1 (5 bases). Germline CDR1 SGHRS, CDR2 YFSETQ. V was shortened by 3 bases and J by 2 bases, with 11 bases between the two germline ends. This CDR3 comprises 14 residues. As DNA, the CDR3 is TGCGCCAGCAGCTCGACAGTCGGCAACACTGAAGCTTTCTTT. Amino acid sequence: CASSSTVGNTEAFF. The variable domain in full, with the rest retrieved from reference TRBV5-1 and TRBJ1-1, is KAGVTQTPRYLIKTRGQQVTLSCSPISGHRSVSWYQQTPGQGLQFLFEYFSETQRNKGNFPGRFSGRQFSNSRSEMNVSTLELGDSALYLCASSSTVGNTEAFFGQGTRLTVV.

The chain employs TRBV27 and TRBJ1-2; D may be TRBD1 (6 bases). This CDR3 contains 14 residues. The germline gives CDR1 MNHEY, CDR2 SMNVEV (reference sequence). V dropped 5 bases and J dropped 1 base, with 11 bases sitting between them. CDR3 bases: TGTGCCAGCAGTAATAGGGGGGGTAACTATGGCTACACCTTC. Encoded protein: CASSNRGGNYGYTF.

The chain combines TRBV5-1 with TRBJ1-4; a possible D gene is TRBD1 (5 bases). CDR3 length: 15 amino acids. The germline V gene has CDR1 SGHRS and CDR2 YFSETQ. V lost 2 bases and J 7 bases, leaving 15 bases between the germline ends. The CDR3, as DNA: TGCGCCAGCAGCTTTAGCGTTGGTGGGGGTGAAAAACTGTTTTTT. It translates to CASSFSVGGGEKLFF.